This TCR beta chain was sequenced for a study of CD8+ T cells in alopecia areata. Reverse transcription of extracted RNA yielded cDNA, which provided the sequencing template. Sequencing was performed with immunoSEQ multiplex PCR; in TCRdb, only in-frame clones are kept and a portion is missing. The sample lists about 130,000 clones, approximately 49% seen once, with approximately 18% in the top ten. Trimming pared 1 base from V and 0 bases from J, leaving 6 bases between. This CDR3 spans 14 amino acids. From germline, CDR1 is SQVTM and CDR2 ANQGSEA. This specimen was CD8+ T cells sorted from blood, taken at week 0. This chain links TRBV29-1 with TRBJ1-4, with D unclear. The receptor's source is a human donor with alopecia areata. The CDR3 region has the DNA TGCAGCGTTGAAGGGCAGGCAACTAATGAAAAACTGTTTTTT. Protein: CSVEGQATNEKLFF.